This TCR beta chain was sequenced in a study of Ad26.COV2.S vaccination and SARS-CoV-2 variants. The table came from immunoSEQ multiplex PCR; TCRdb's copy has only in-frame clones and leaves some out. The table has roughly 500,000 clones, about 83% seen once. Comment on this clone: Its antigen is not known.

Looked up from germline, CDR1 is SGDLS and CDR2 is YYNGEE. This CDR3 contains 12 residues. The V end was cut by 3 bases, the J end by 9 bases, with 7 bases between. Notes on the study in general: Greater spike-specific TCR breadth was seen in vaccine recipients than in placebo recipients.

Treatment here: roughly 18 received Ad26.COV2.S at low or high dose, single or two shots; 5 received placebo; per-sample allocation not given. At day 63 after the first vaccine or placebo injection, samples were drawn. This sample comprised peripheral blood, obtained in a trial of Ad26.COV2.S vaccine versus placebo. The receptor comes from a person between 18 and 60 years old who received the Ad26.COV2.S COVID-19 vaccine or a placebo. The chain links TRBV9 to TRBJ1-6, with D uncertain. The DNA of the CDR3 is TGTGCCAGCAGCGCCCTGGGTTCACCCCTCCACTTT. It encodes CASSALGSPLHF.